These 30 T cell receptor beta chains were sequenced from one sample in a study of identical twins. TCRdb re-called the 5' RACE reads through MiXCR, storing one row per CDR3 protein. The table records 220,000 or so distinct CDR3 sequences, roughly 7% of them present only once. The same specimen was also included in a second study, on yellow fever vaccine responses in identical twins.

Sequencing input: memory (CD45RO+) T cells sorted from blood. The origin of the receptors is a woman between 18 and 29 years old in good health.

This clonotype was found many times. The V call is TRBV10-3, the J call TRBJ2-1, with 10 bases matching TRBD1. Per germline, CDR1 ENHRY and CDR2 SYGVKD. V trimming: 7 bases; J trimming: 4 bases; junction bases outside the gene matches: 4. CDR3 length equals 14 residues. The CDR3: CAITKDRGYNEQFF. CDR3 nucleotide sequence: TGTGCCATCACCAAGGACAGGGGGTACAATGAGCAGTTCTTC.

This clonotype has a handful of counts. The CDR3 loop is CASSSILEGRSTNSPLHF. The CDR3 DNA sequence: TGTGCCAGCAGCTCCATCCTGGAGGGGAGGAGCACTAATTCACCCCTCCACTTT. The chain has TRBV11-2 and TRBJ1-6, with D possibly being TRBD1 (5 bases). Germline V gene sequence: CDR1 SGHAT, CDR2 FQNNGV. V dropped 4 bases and J dropped 6 bases, with 22 bases sitting between them. The CDR3 has 18 residues.

The chain joins TRBV6-5 to TRBJ1-1, with TRBD1 matching 9 bases. Germline CDR1 reads MNHEY; CDR2 reads SVGAGI. The CDR3 has 14 amino acids. V was pared by 0 bases and J by 6 bases, with 2 bases of the junction left unmatched. In nucleotides, the CDR3 is TGTGCCAGCAGTTACTCACAGGGGGCAGCTGAAGCTTTCTTT. It yields the protein CASSYSQGAAEAFF.

This clonotype appeared a few times. The CDR3 coding sequence is TGCAGCGTTAGGAGCACCGGGGAGCTGTTTTTT. As protein: CSVRSTGELFF. This chain connects TRBV29-1 to TRBJ2-2, with D hard to call. This CDR3 is built from 11 residues. CDR1 is SQVTM, CDR2 ANQGSEA, per germline. Trimming took off 5 bases at V and 4 bases at J, with 5 bases between the two ends.

This clonotype was observed many times. This rearrangement joins TRBV7-2 to TRBJ2-3; D may be TRBD1 (6 bases). Germline V gene lookup returns CDR1 SGHTA and CDR2 FQGNSA. The V end was cut by 1 base, the J end by 8 bases, with 13 bases between. The CDR3 loop spans 14 amino acids. CDR3 nucleotides: TGTGCCAGCAGCTTAGAATATGGGGGCTCTACGCAGTATTTT. As protein: CASSLEYGGSTQYF.

This clonotype was counted many times. The chain recombines TRBV10-3 with TRBJ2-1; D unclear. The germline CDR1 and CDR2 sequences are ENHRY and SYGVKD. Trimming shortened V by 2 bases and J by 15 bases, and 11 bases separated the two germline ends. The CDR3 contains 11 residues. This chain's CDR3 is CAISEDSSRFF. CDR3 DNA: TGTGCCATCAGTGAGGATTCTAGTCGGTTCTTC.

In its sample, this clonotype was seen many times. This chain links TRBV11-2 with TRBJ2-4, with D unresolved. The CDR3 is 17 amino acids. Germline V gene data show CDR1 as SGHAT and CDR2 as FQNNGV. V was shortened by 1 base and J by 0 bases, with 13 bases between the two germline ends. In DNA form, the CDR3 reads TGTGCCAGCAGCTTAGCCCCATATCCTTTAGCCAAAAACATTCAGTACTTC. Translated, it gives CASSLAPYPLAKNIQYF.

This clonotype occurred many times. This chain uses TRBV28 with TRBJ1-6; D perhaps matches TRBD1 (6 bases). The V gene's germline CDR1 is MDHEN and CDR2 SYDVKM. Trimming took off 3 bases at V and 10 bases at J, with 13 bases between the two ends. The CDR3 totals 14 residues. The CDR3: CASSLGGYRSPLHF. The CDR3 nucleotides are TGTGCCAGCAGTTTGGGGGGCTATAGGTCACCCCTCCACTTT.

A few counts support this clonotype. The chain combines TRBV9 with TRBJ2-3; the D is unclear. Germline V gene lookup returns CDR1 SGDLS and CDR2 YYNGEE. The CDR3 contains 16 residues. Trimming cost V 2 bases and J 4 bases, with 17 bases left between them. The CDR3 loop reads CASSVSPDLRADTQYF. The CDR3 DNA reads TGTGCCAGCAGCGTTAGCCCCGACTTGAGAGCAGATACGCAGTATTTT.

This chain uses TRBV2 with TRBJ1-2, with D perhaps TRBD1 (6 bases). This CDR3 is 14 amino acids long. V was clipped by 5 bases and J by 7 bases, with 17 bases between them. Germline CDR1 SNHLY, CDR2 FYNNEI. This chain's CDR3 is CASSPRTALTGYTF. DNA for the CDR3: TGTGCCAGCAGTCCTAGGACAGCTTTAACTGGCTACACCTTC.

The CDR3 loop is CSVEDWTSGPNNEQFF. The CDR3 nucleotides are TGCAGCGTTGAAGATTGGACTAGCGGGCCCAACAATGAGCAGTTCTTC. J is TRBJ2-1 and V is TRBV29-1; 11 bases line up with TRBD2. The CDR3 length is 16 residues. CDR1 and CDR2 (germline): SQVTM, ANQGSEA. J was trimmed by 5 bases and V by 0 bases; bases with no gene match: 6.

The chain is built from TRBV4-1 and TRBJ1-3, with no clear D. The ends were cut back, 3 bases at V and 8 bases at J, with 14 bases in the middle. Germline V gene data show CDR1 as MGHRA and CDR2 as YSYEKL. The CDR3 is made up of 14 amino acids. DNA for the CDR3: TGCGCCAGCAGCCAGTGGGTATCACTTTACACCATATATTTT. This encodes CASSQWVSLYTIYF.

This clonotype was counted ten times or more. The chain uses TRBV12-3 or TRBV12-4 and TRBJ1-2; tentative D call: TRBD1 (5 bases). The V end was cut by 1 base, the J end by 2 bases, with 11 bases between. The CDR3 extends over 15 amino acids. The CDR3 protein is CASSLGLQGNYGYTF. Written as DNA, the CDR3 is TGTGCCAGCAGTTTAGGCCTTCAGGGAAACTATGGCTACACCTTC.

This chain joins TRBV4-1 and TRBJ2-1; no clear D. Looked up from germline, CDR1 is MGHRA and CDR2 is YSYEKL. This CDR3 contains 15 residues. The germline V and J ends were trimmed by 0 bases and 4 bases, with 10 bases remaining between them. The CDR3 sequence: CASSQDHLSYNEQFF. The CDR3, as DNA: TGCGCCAGCAGCCAAGATCATTTGAGTTACAATGAGCAGTTCTTC.

This clonotype was seen many times. This chain joins TRBV12-3 or TRBV12-4 and TRBJ2-4, with 11 bases that match TRBD2. The CDR3 covers 13 residues. Germline trimming cut 6 bases from V and 12 bases from J; bases unmatched to any gene: 7. The CDR3 reads CASRGTSGGNQYF. CDR3 nucleotide sequence: TGTGCCAGCAGAGGTACTAGCGGGGGAAATCAGTACTTC.

A few counts support this clonotype. V and J are TRBV3-1 and TRBJ2-6; D is uncertain. The V end lost 1 base, the J end lost 2 bases, and 9 bases lay between the germline ends. CDR1 is LGHDT and CDR2 is YNNKEL in the germline V gene (reference sequence). This CDR3 is built from 16 residues. The CDR3 loop is CASSQGTLAGANVLTF. CDR3 nucleotides: TGTGCCAGCAGCCAAGGCACATTGGCTGGGGCCAACGTCCTGACTTTC.

The table lists this clonotype with many counts. This chain joins TRBV28 and TRBJ2-2; TRBD1 might be the D (5 bases). V lost 2 bases, J lost 5 bases, and 15 bases lay in between. Per the germline V gene, CDR1 is MDHEN and CDR2 is SYDVKM. This CDR3 has 16 amino acids. The CDR3 is CASSLETAQGTGELFF. DNA for the CDR3: TGTGCCAGCAGTTTAGAGACAGCGCAGGGAACCGGGGAGCTGTTTTTT.

The chain is built from TRBV10-3 and TRBJ2-1; D call uncertain. Trimming removed 0 bases from V and 7 bases from J, with 4 bases in between. Germline V gene data show CDR1 as ENHRY and CDR2 as SYGVKD. The CDR3 contains 12 residues. As DNA, the CDR3 is TGTGCCATCAGTGAGTCTAAGAATGAGCAGTTCTTC. This translates into CAISESKNEQFF.

This clonotype showed up just a few times. The chain joins TRBV4-1 to TRBJ2-7, with D hard to call. The V gene's germline CDR1 is MGHRA and CDR2 YSYEKL. Trimming shortened V by 2 bases and J by 7 bases, and 9 bases separated the two germline ends. This CDR3 is 12 amino acids long. CDR3 residues: CASSQNLGEQYF. The CDR3 DNA reads TGCGCCAGCAGCCAAAATTTGGGAGAGCAGTACTTC.

This clonotype was seen a few times. This sequence joins TRBV27 and TRBJ2-3; TRBD2 aligns across 14 bases. CDR3 length: 18 residues. V shed 6 bases and J 4 bases; nucleotides not matched to a gene: 12. Germline CDR1 reads MNHEY; CDR2 reads SMNVEV (reference sequence). The CDR3 sequence is CASSTRLAGGELADTQYF. CDR3 nucleotide sequence: TGTGCCAGCAGCACAAGACTAGCGGGAGGGGAGTTGGCAGATACGCAGTATTTT.

This clonotype was detected many times. The rearrangement joins TRBV4-1 to TRBJ1-3; D ambiguous. V lost 4 bases, J lost 4 bases, and 8 bases lay in between. Germline loops: CDR1 MGHRA, CDR2 YSYEKL. This CDR3 is 13 amino acids long. The CDR3 DNA sequence: TGCGCCAGCAGCCCCTCCCCAGGAAACACCATATATTTT. This sequence encodes CASSPSPGNTIYF.

The DNA for the CDR3 is TGTGCCAGCAGCGTCGATGGGACACCAATCTATGGCTACACCTTC. Protein product: CASSVDGTPIYGYTF. The chain carries TRBV9 and TRBJ1-2; TRBD1 might be the D (6 bases). The CDR3 runs 15 residues. The germline V gene has CDR1 SGDLS and CDR2 YYNGEE. The V end was cut by 2 bases, the J end by 4 bases, with 15 bases between.

This clonotype was observed many times. V and J are TRBV5-5 and TRBJ2-3; 7 bases are shared with TRBD1. The V gene's germline CDR1 is SGHKS and CDR2 YYEKEE (reference sequence). V dropped 2 bases and J dropped 2; count of bases not matched to a gene: 5. The CDR3 sequence is 15 residues long. The CDR3 loop reads CASSLRGQNTDTQYF. Written as DNA, the CDR3 is TGTGCCAGCAGCTTACGGGGACAGAACACAGATACGCAGTATTTT.

This clonotype was counted many times. The chain has TRBV20-1 and TRBJ2-2; maybe TRBD1 (6 bases). V lost 2 bases to trimming and J lost 5 bases, with 12 bases between them. CDR1 DFQATT and CDR2 SNEGSKA come from the germline V gene (reference sequence). This CDR3 comprises 14 residues. The CDR3 nucleotides read TGCAGTGCTAGACCAGGGGTGGAGACCGGGGAGCTGTTTTTT. Translating gives CSARPGVETGELFF.

This clonotype was seen many times. The J gene is TRBJ2-3, the V gene TRBV12-3 or TRBV12-4; TRBD2 matches at 7 bases. The CDR3 has 12 amino acids. After removal of 6 bases from V and 11 bases from J, the junction contained 8 bases not matched to a gene. The CDR3 nucleotides read TGTGCCAGCAGGTCCGGGACTATAAAGCAGTATTTT. Translation gives CASRSGTIKQYF.

This clonotype was found a few times. The gene calls are TRBV6-1 and TRBJ2-1; 12 bases agree with TRBD2. CDR1 is MNHNS and CDR2 is SASEGT in the germline V gene. The CDR3 has 15 amino acids. Germline trimming cut 6 bases from V and 9 bases from J; bases unmatched to any gene: 9. The CDR3: CASSPTSGGIGEQFF. CDR3 nucleotides: TGTGCCAGCAGCCCTACTAGCGGGGGGATCGGTGAGCAGTTCTTC.

This clonotype was counted ten times or more. This chain links TRBV5-1 with TRBJ2-3, with 8 positions matching TRBD2. Germline CDR1 reads SGHRS; CDR2 reads YFSETQ. CDR3 size: 15 residues. J was trimmed by 5 bases and V by 2 bases; bases with no gene match: 7. The CDR3 is CASSFSGDPKDTQYF. CDR3 in DNA: TGCGCCAGCAGCTTTAGCGGGGACCCTAAAGATACGCAGTATTTT.

The V and J genes are TRBV28 and TRBJ2-1; D is perhaps TRBD2 (5 bases). This CDR3 has 14 residues. From germline, CDR1 is MDHEN and CDR2 SYDVKM. Trimming stripped 2 bases from V and 6 bases from J, with 11 bases between. This CDR3 reads CASSLGRPLNEQFF. CDR3 in DNA: TGTGCCAGCAGTTTAGGGAGACCCCTCAATGAGCAGTTCTTC.

The V and J genes are TRBV6-1 and TRBJ2-7; 7 bases agree with TRBD2. Germline trimming cut 5 bases from V and 2 bases from J; bases unmatched to any gene: 9. This CDR3 spans 15 amino acids. Germline values: CDR1 MNHNS, CDR2 SASEGT. This CDR3 reads CASSLQLALTYEQYF. Written as DNA, the CDR3 is TGTGCCAGCAGTCTCCAACTAGCGTTAACCTACGAGCAGTACTTC.

In its sample, this clonotype was seen a few times. This chain links TRBV29-1 with TRBJ1-5; TRBD1 is a possible D gene (6 bases). Per germline, CDR1 SQVTM and CDR2 ANQGSEA. V lost 5 bases and J lost 5, with 13 bases in between. There are 13 residues in the CDR3. CDR3 amino acids: CSVMGTTDQPQHF. The CDR3, as DNA: TGCAGCGTTATGGGGACAACGGATCAGCCCCAGCATTTT. Variable domain in full (rest from reference TRBV29-1 and TRBJ1-5): SAVISQKPSRDICQRGTSLTIQCQVDSQVTMMFWYRQQPGQSLTLIATANQGSEATYESGFVIDKFPISRPNLTFSTLTVSNMSPEDSSIYLCSVMGTTDQPQHFGDGTRLSIL.